What follows are 24 T cell receptor beta chains derived from one specimen sequenced in a study of blood T cell repertoires in COVID-19. The assay was immunoSEQ multiplex PCR, and TCRdb's table has in-frame clones only and misses some. The sample yields about 200,000 clones, about nine tenths seen once. The sequencing sample was made of peripheral blood. These receptors all come from a woman in her forties or fifties with acute or convalescent COVID-19.

The chain recombines TRBV5-1 with TRBJ2-1, with a tentative D call TRBD2 (5 bases). Between the trimmed V and J ends, which lost 2 bases and 10 bases, there was a span of 13 bases. The germline gives CDR1 SGHRS, CDR2 YFSETQ. The CDR3 is 13 residues long. The CDR3 loop is CASSFDAPGEQFF. The CDR3 nucleotides are TGCGCCAGCAGCTTTGATGCTCCGGGGGAGCAGTTCTTC.

This clone was seen a single time. The J gene is TRBJ2-3, the V gene TRBV5-1; D unclear. Germline V gene lookup returns CDR1 SGHRS and CDR2 YFSETQ. With 0 bases removed from V and 2 bases from J, the gap between germline ends came to 7 bases. The length of the CDR3 is 14 residues. CDR3 region: CASSLGVITDTQYF. The CDR3 region has the DNA TGCGCCAGCAGCTTGGGAGTCATCACAGATACGCAGTATTTT.

The gene calls are TRBV11-1 and TRBJ2-2; no definite D call. The CDR3 runs 13 residues. Per germline, CDR1 SGHAT and CDR2 FQDESV (reference sequence). V was shortened by 5 bases and J by 5 bases, with 9 bases between the two germline ends. The CDR3 DNA is TGTGCCAGCAGCCAGGATAGGACCGGGGAGCTGTTTTTT. This gives the protein CASSQDRTGELFF.

The V gene is TRBV7-2, the J gene TRBJ2-1, with 8 bases identical to TRBD2. The V and J ends lost 6 bases and 9 bases, in that order; junction bases with no gene match: 10. The CDR3 contains 14 residues. CDR1 is SGHTA and CDR2 is FQGNSA in the germline V gene. The CDR3 bases are TGTGCCAGCAGTTCTAATCTCCTAGCGGGTGAGCAGTTCTTC. Amino acids: CASSSNLLAGEQFF.

This clone was recorded once. This chain uses TRBV4-2 with TRBJ2-3, with D possibly matching TRBD2 (5 bases). In germline, CDR1 is LGHNA, CDR2 YNFKEQ. The CDR3 extends over 14 amino acids. V dropped 0 bases and J dropped 2 bases, with 6 bases sitting between them. The CDR3 DNA reads TGTGCCAGCAGCCAAGAGGAGGCCACAGATACGCAGTATTTT. Translated, it gives CASSQEEATDTQYF.

The rearrangement joins TRBV5-8 to TRBJ2-7; D is ambiguous. This CDR3 has 15 residues. Trimming removed 2 bases at V and 3 bases at J, with 15 bases between. The germline CDR1 and CDR2 sequences are SGHTS and YDEGEE. The CDR3 region is CASSFSRVLSYEQYF. CDR3 coding DNA: TGTGCCAGCAGCTTCTCTCGGGTCCTAAGCTACGAGCAGTACTTC.

This sequence joins TRBV5-6 and TRBJ2-2; D not resolved. This CDR3 contains 17 residues. Germline CDR1 and CDR2: SGHDT and YYEEEE. Trimming shortened V by 2 bases and J by 0 bases, and 14 bases separated the two germline ends. The CDR3 region is CASSFLGRSANTGELFF. The CDR3 bases are TGTGCCAGCAGCTTCCTAGGTCGATCCGCGAACACCGGGGAGCTGTTTTTT.

This rearrangement joins TRBV6-5 to TRBJ2-7; a weak D match, TRBD1 (6 bases). With 3 bases removed from V and 3 bases from J, the gap between germline ends came to 15 bases. The CDR3 has 15 residues. CDR1 is MNHEY, CDR2 SVGAGI, per germline. In DNA, the CDR3 is TGTGCCAGCAGTTATAGGTGGGACAATAACTACGAGCAGTACTTC. Translated, it gives CASSYRWDNNYEQYF.

This chain links TRBV4-3 with TRBJ1-5; maybe TRBD1 (6 bases). With 3 bases removed from V and 4 bases from J, the gap between germline ends came to 13 bases. Germline lookup yields CDR1 LGHNA and CDR2 YSLEER. This CDR3 comprises 15 residues. The CDR3, as DNA: TGCGCCAGCAGCCACAGTCAGGGGAAAAATCAGCCCCAGCATTTT. Its protein product is CASSHSQGKNQPQHF.

The chain recombines TRBV3-1 (or the pseudogene TRBV3-2) with TRBJ1-2, with TRBD1 matching over 8 bases. This CDR3 has 15 residues. Unmatched junction bases numbered 11, after V lost 3 bases and J lost 8 bases. Germline CDR1 and CDR2: LGHDT and YNNKEL (reference sequence). The CDR3 spells CASSHPGQGAEGYTF. The CDR3 bases are TGTGCCAGCAGCCATCCAGGACAGGGTGCGGAGGGCTACACCTTC.

This clone was detected only once. The genes are TRBV9 and TRBJ1-2, with a weak D call TRBD1 (5 bases). The CDR3 sequence is 15 residues long. Germline CDR1 SGDLS, CDR2 YYNGEE. V shed 4 bases and J shed 5 bases, with 18 bases lying between them. The CDR3 nucleotides are TGTGCCAGCAGCCCTTGGGGGGGGGAAAGGTATGGCTACACCTTC. It specifies CASSPWGGERYGYTF.

V and J are TRBV5-1 and TRBJ2-1; tentative D call: TRBD2 (6 bases). Per germline, CDR1 SGHRS and CDR2 YFSETQ. Deletions cut 4 bases from V and 7 bases from J, with 15 bases between. The CDR3 length is 14 residues. This CDR3 is CASSGGNRGNEQFF. As DNA, the CDR3 is TGCGCCAGCAGCGGGGGGAACCGAGGGAATGAGCAGTTCTTC. Based on the CDR3 plus reference TRBV5-1 and TRBJ2-1, the full variable domain is KAGVTQTPRYLIKTRGQQVTLSCSPISGHRSVSWYQQTPGQGLQFLFEYFSETQRNKGNFPGRFSGRQFSNSRSEMNVSTLELGDSALYLCASSGGNRGNEQFFGPGTRLTVL.

CDR3 region: CASSLHRSQAFF. As DNA, the CDR3 is TGTGCCAGCAGCCTCCACAGGAGTCAAGCTTTCTTT. V usage is TRBV7-2 and J usage is TRBJ1-1; maybe TRBD1 (5 bases). Per germline, CDR1 SGHTA and CDR2 FQGNSA. Between the trimmed V and J ends, which lost 5 bases and 9 bases, there was a span of 13 bases. The CDR3 totals 12 residues.

The chain is built from TRBV10-3 and TRBJ2-6; D gene uncertain. This CDR3 contains 13 residues. V was shortened by 6 bases and J by 4 bases, with 7 bases between the two germline ends. CDR1 is ENHRY, CDR2 SYGVKD, per germline. CDR3 amino acids: CAISGDGANVLTF. DNA of the CDR3: TGTGCCATCAGCGGAGACGGGGCCAACGTCCTGACTTTC.

The V and J genes are TRBV5-1 and TRBJ2-5; TRBD1 agrees at 7 bases. J gave up 4 bases and V 4 bases, and 4 bases lay outside the gene matches. Germline V gene data show CDR1 as SGHRS and CDR2 as YFSETQ. This CDR3 spans 13 amino acids. In DNA, the CDR3 is TGCGCCAGCAGCGGGGACAGCTCAGAGACCCAGTACTTC. Its protein is CASSGDSSETQYF.

CDR3 DNA: TGTGCCAGCTCTCTGGGACAGGGAGCCCTCTGGAGCAATCAGCCCCAGCATTTT. Its translation is CASSLGQGALWSNQPQHF. This chain uses TRBV19 with TRBJ1-5; 9 bases map to TRBD1. V lost 9 bases, J lost 1 base, and 16 bases stayed unmatched. The CDR3 loop spans 18 amino acids. Germline V gene lookup returns CDR1 LNHDA and CDR2 SQIVND (reference sequence).

The rearrangement joins TRBV4-2 to TRBJ2-7, with D maybe TRBD2 (7 bases). V was shortened by 2 bases and J by 6 bases, with 11 bases between the two germline ends. This CDR3 is built from 13 residues. Germline V gene sequence: CDR1 LGHNA, CDR2 YNFKEQ. DNA for the CDR3: TGTGCCAGCAGCCAAAAGGGGGGGCTCGAGCAGTACTTC. Amino acid sequence: CASSQKGGLEQYF.

The rearrangement uses TRBV10-3 and TRBJ1-5; 7 bases agree with TRBD1. The CDR3 contains 14 residues. The germline V gene has CDR1 ENHRY and CDR2 SYGVKD. V gave up 3 bases and J gave up 7 bases; unmatched junction bases: 6. This CDR3 reads CAISDGGGGQPQHF. The CDR3 coding sequence is TGTGCCATCAGTGATGGAGGGGGCGGACAGCCCCAGCATTTT.

CDR3 protein: CASSLQGGGAYEQYF. The CDR3 region has the DNA TGTGCCAGCAGCTTACAAGGCGGGGGGGCCTACGAGCAGTACTTC. The chain couples TRBV13 to TRBJ2-7; 9 bases fit TRBD2. Germline-derived CDR1 and CDR2 are PRHDT and FYEKMQ (reference sequence). The CDR3 runs to 15 residues. With 2 bases clipped from V and 2 bases from J, the junction kept 4 bases outside the gene matches.

In this sample, this clone turned up a few times. The rearrangement links TRBV7-8 to TRBJ2-3; a possible D gene is TRBD2 (6 bases). Trimming took 3 bases from V and 3 from J, leaving 10 bases between them. Germline V gene lookup returns CDR1 SGHVS and CDR2 FQNEAQ. The CDR3 loop spans 14 amino acids. This CDR3 is CASSFWRGTDTQYF. The CDR3 DNA reads TGTGCCAGCAGCTTTTGGCGGGGAACAGATACGCAGTATTTT.

The V call is TRBV9, the J call TRBJ2-7, with TRBD2 matching over 8 bases. Germline V gene sequence: CDR1 SGDLS, CDR2 YYNGEE. This CDR3 has 15 residues. The ends lost 0 bases at V and 2 bases at J; junction bases unmatched: 4. The DNA of the CDR3 is TGTGCCAGCAGCGTAGCCCCGGGAGGGCCCTACGAGCAGTACTTC. Protein product: CASSVAPGGPYEQYF. Filled out from reference TRBV9 and TRBJ2-7, the complete variable domain reads DSGVTQTPKHLITATGQRVTLRCSPRSGDLSVYWYQQSLDQGLQFLIQYYNGEERAKGNILERFSAQQFPDLHSELNLSSLELGDSALYFCASSVAPGGPYEQYFGPGTRLTVT.

The J gene is TRBJ2-1, the V gene TRBV5-5, with 11 bases fitting TRBD2. The CDR3 extends over 17 amino acids. Germline values: CDR1 SGHKS, CDR2 YYEKEE (reference sequence). V gave up 0 bases and J gave up 8 bases; unmatched junction bases: 10. The CDR3 bases are TGTGCCAGCAGCTTGGGGCTAGCGGGGGGTTCTACGGATGAGCAGTTCTTC. It codes for CASSLGLAGGSTDEQFF. Combining the CDR3 with reference TRBV5-5 and TRBJ2-1 gives the whole variable domain DAGVTQSPTHLIKTRGQQVTLRCSPISGHKSVSWYQQVLGQGPQFIFQYYEKEERGRGNFPDRFSARQFPNYSSELNVNALLLGDSALYLCASSLGLAGGSTDEQFFGPGTRLTVL.

This chain's CDR3 is CASSFSPGQGSPLHF. The DNA for the CDR3 is TGCGCCAGCAGCTTTTCCCCGGGACAGGGTTCACCCCTCCACTTT. J is TRBJ1-6 and V is TRBV5-1; 9 nucleotides agree with TRBD1. The V gene end was trimmed by 2 bases and the J gene end by 9 bases; junction bases not matched to a gene: 6. Germline V gene sequence: CDR1 SGHRS, CDR2 YFSETQ. This CDR3 is built from 15 residues.

The rearrangement links TRBV29-1 to TRBJ2-3, with 7 nucleotides matching TRBD1. The length of the CDR3 is 13 residues. Germline V CDR1 and CDR2: SQVTM, ANQGSEA. The V gene end was trimmed by 3 bases and the J gene end by 3 bases; junction bases not matched to a gene: 3. The DNA for the CDR3 is TGCAGCGTTGACTACAGGGGAACAGATACGCAGTATTTT. This codes for CSVDYRGTDTQYF.